The 26 T cell receptor beta chains given below trace back to one sample, sequenced in a study of cytomegalovirus exposure and HLA in healthy donors. PCR amplification relied on 60 Vbeta primers (plus 13 Jbeta primers). The assay was immunoSEQ multiplex PCR, and TCRdb's table has in-frame clones only and misses some. The table shows hundreds of thousands of clones, with more than 55% occurring only once. Sequenced input: PBMCs. These receptors all stem from a female donor in good health and CMV-seronegative.

The chain combines TRBV14 with TRBJ1-4; 9 nucleotides align to TRBD1. The CDR3 sequence is 13 residues long. Germline-derived CDR1 and CDR2 are SGHDN and FVKESK. V shed 7 bases, J shed 10 bases, and the junction held 7 bases outside the gene matches. This CDR3 is CASKGQGGGKLFF. The CDR3 DNA reads as TGTGCCAGCAAGGGACAGGGAGGTGGAAAACTGTTTTTT.

Of note for this clone: At the DNA level, this CDR3 is encoded by other sequences in the same sample as well. The chain couples TRBV5-4 to TRBJ2-1, with 9 nucleotides matching TRBD1. CDR3 size: 15 residues. With V trimmed by 4 bases and J by 0 bases, 2 bases remained unmatched. The germline gives CDR1 SGHNT, CDR2 YYREEE (reference sequence). DNA for the CDR3: TGTGCCAGCAGCCCGGACAGGGGCTCCTACAATGAGCAGTTCTTC. It translates to CASSPDRGSYNEQFF.

The chain combines TRBV14 with TRBJ2-5; 9 positions match TRBD1. V shed 6 bases and J 4 bases; nucleotides not matched to a gene: 6. CDR3 length: 14 amino acids. Per germline, CDR1 SGHDN and CDR2 FVKESK. This CDR3 is CASRFTGGGETQYF. Here the CDR3 DNA reads TGTGCCAGCAGGTTTACAGGGGGCGGAGAGACCCAGTACTTC.

This clone was counted a few times. The gene calls are TRBV14 and TRBJ2-7; 7 nucleotides align to TRBD2. CDR1 is SGHDN, CDR2 FVKESK, per germline. Unmatched junction bases numbered 3, after V lost 7 bases and J lost 3 bases. The CDR3 is 12 amino acids. The CDR3 nucleotides read TGTGCCAGCAACCGCGGGAGCTACGAGCAGTACTTC. Protein product: CASNRGSYEQYF.

V is TRBV27 and J is TRBJ2-7; D is undetermined. The germline V gene has CDR1 MNHEY and CDR2 SMNVEV (reference sequence). Trimming stripped 2 bases from V and 4 bases from J, with 9 bases between. This CDR3 is 13 amino acids long. The CDR3 region is CASSLSFTYEQYF. The CDR3 DNA reads TGTGCCAGCAGTTTAAGTTTCACATACGAGCAGTACTTC.

This clone was seen only once. The V call is TRBV28, the J call TRBJ1-5; TRBD1 matches at 10 bases. The junction had 1 base not matched to a gene; V was cut back by 0 bases and J by 5 bases. The CDR3 length is 15 residues. The germline V gene has CDR1 MDHEN and CDR2 SYDVKM. The CDR3 nucleotides read TGTGCCAGCAGTTTATGGACAGGGGGCGATCAGCCCCAGCATTTT. It translates to CASSLWTGGDQPQHF. Full variable domain (remainder filled in from reference TRBV28 and TRBJ1-5): DVKVTQSSRYLVKRTGEKVFLECVQDMDHENMFWYRQDPGLGLRLIYFSYDVKMKEKGDIPEGYSVSREKKERFSLILESASTNQTSMYLCASSLWTGGDQPQHFGDGTRLSIL.

The chain links TRBV5-1 to TRBJ2-7, with D unclear. Trimming stripped 1 base from V and 6 bases from J, with 8 bases between. Germline loops: CDR1 SGHRS, CDR2 YFSETQ. The CDR3 extends over 12 amino acids. In DNA, the CDR3 is TGCGCCAGCAGCTTGTCGGGTGTCGAGCAGTACTTC. Amino acid sequence: CASSLSGVEQYF.

This chain connects TRBV19 to TRBJ1-1; no clear D. The CDR3 runs to 15 residues. Trimming stripped 6 bases from V and 1 base from J, with 15 bases between. Germline V gene sequence: CDR1 LNHDA, CDR2 SQIVND (reference sequence). Here the CDR3 DNA reads TGTGCCAGTAGCCCCGGAGACGGCCGGAACACTGAAGCTTTCTTT. Its translation: CASSPGDGRNTEAFF.

V is TRBV5-5 and J is TRBJ2-1, with 11 bases lining up with TRBD2. CDR1 and CDR2 (germline): SGHKS, YYEKEE (reference sequence). This CDR3 is 16 amino acids long. V dropped 0 bases and J dropped 12; count of bases not matched to a gene: 11. CDR3 loop: CASSLAGGLAGQTQFF. CDR3 nucleotide sequence: TGTGCCAGCAGCTTGGCCGGAGGACTAGCGGGCCAAACGCAGTTCTTC.

The chain combines TRBV5-1 with TRBJ2-1, with 10 bases that match TRBD2. Germline V CDR1 and CDR2: SGHRS, YFSETQ. The CDR3 has 15 residues. Trimming removed 3 bases from V and 4 bases from J; junction bases left unmatched: 4. CDR3 bases: TGCGCCAGCAGCTCAAGCGGGAGGGTGTACAATGAGCAGTTCTTC. The encoded protein is CASSSSGRVYNEQFF.

The chain combines TRBV5-4 with TRBJ2-1, with 16 nucleotides matching TRBD2. V was clipped by 4 bases and J by 0 bases; unmatched bases: 7. The CDR3 has 19 residues. CDR1 SGHNT and CDR2 YYREEE come from the germline V gene (reference sequence). The CDR3 DNA reads as TGTGCCAGCAGCCGTCCCGGGACTAGCGGGGGGGGCTCCTACAATGAGCAGTTCTTC. Translated: CASSRPGTSGGGSYNEQFF.

The rearrangement uses TRBV9 and TRBJ1-1; a weak D match, TRBD1 (5 bases). With 4 bases removed from V and 0 bases from J, the gap between germline ends came to 22 bases. The CDR3 contains 18 residues. Germline V lookup: CDR1 SGDLS, CDR2 YYNGEE. This chain's CDR3 is CASSTRFDRGEMNTEAFF. CDR3 in DNA: TGTGCCAGCAGCACTCGCTTCGATCGGGGGGAAATGAACACTGAAGCTTTCTTT.

The V and J genes are TRBV2 and TRBJ2-4; 7 bases are shared with TRBD2. Germline CDR1 and CDR2: SNHLY and FYNNEI. Trimming at V came to 7 bases and at J to 8 bases, leaving 8 bases not matched to a gene. This CDR3 has 13 residues. The CDR3 sequence is CASTEGGRDIQYF. The CDR3 bases are TGTGCCAGCACCGAGGGAGGGAGGGACATTCAGTACTTC.

The chain recombines TRBV29-1 with TRBJ1-4, with D maybe TRBD1 (5 bases). The V gene's germline CDR1 is SQVTM and CDR2 ANQGSEA. This CDR3 comprises 12 residues. Trimming stripped 7 bases from V and 6 bases from J, with 12 bases between. CDR3 nucleotide sequence: TGCAGCGCCCGCAGGGAAGATGAAAAACTGTTTTTT. It translates to CSARREDEKLFF.

This chain uses TRBV10-3 with TRBJ1-5; the match to TRBD1 covers 7 bases. This CDR3 is built from 14 residues. Germline-derived CDR1 and CDR2 are ENHRY and SYGVKD. After removal of 11 bases from V and 1 base from J, the junction contained 8 bases not matched to a gene. CDR3 residues: CAARGDSSNQPQHF. The CDR3 coding sequence is TGTGCCGCCAGGGGGGACTCCAGCAATCAGCCCCAGCATTTT.

The chain links TRBV19 to TRBJ2-1, with D tentatively TRBD1 (6 bases). The germline V and J ends were trimmed by 6 bases and 2 bases, with 14 bases remaining between them. The CDR3 extends over 15 amino acids. Germline CDR1 is LNHDA and CDR2 is SQIVND (reference sequence). This CDR3 is CASRRRQETYNEQFF. In DNA form, the CDR3 reads TGTGCCAGTAGAAGGAGACAGGAAACCTACAATGAGCAGTTCTTC. Full variable domain (rest looked up from reference TRBV19 and TRBJ2-1): DGGITQSPKYLFRKEGQNVTLSCEQNLNHDAMYWYRQDPGQGLRLIYYSQIVNDFQKGDIAEGYSVSREKKESFPLTVTSAQKNPTAFYLCASRRRQETYNEQFFGPGTRLTVL.

This clone was detected only a few times. V gene TRBV5-6 combines with J gene TRBJ1-1, with D uncertain. This CDR3 region has 12 residues. Germline V CDR1 and CDR2: SGHDT, YYEEEE. Trimming stripped 4 bases from V and 10 bases from J, with 14 bases between. The CDR3, as DNA: TGTGCCAGCAGCCTCGGAAAAGGAGGAGCTTTCTTT. Its protein product is CASSLGKGGAFF.

The chain couples TRBV11-2 to TRBJ2-6, with no clear D. This CDR3 has 15 residues. CDR1 is SGHAT, CDR2 FQNNGV, per germline. V lost 3 bases to trimming and J lost 0 bases, with 6 bases between them. CDR3 nucleotide sequence: TGTGCCAGCAGCTTGGAGTACTCTGGGGCCAACGTCCTGACTTTC. Translated: CASSLEYSGANVLTF.

The rearrangement links TRBV28 to TRBJ2-1; 12 nucleotides align to TRBD2. V lost 7 bases and J lost 7; bases outside the gene matches: 11. Germline loops: CDR1 MDHEN, CDR2 SYDVKM. CDR3 length: 16 residues. The CDR3 DNA reads as TGTGCCAGCACCACACCTAGACTAGCGGGAGAGAATGAGCAGTTCTTC. Translation gives CASTTPRLAGENEQFF.

The chain employs TRBV4-1 and TRBJ2-4; D perhaps matches TRBD2 (5 bases). From germline, CDR1 is MGHRA and CDR2 YSYEKL. The V and J ends lost 1 base and 10 bases respectively, with 20 bases between them. The CDR3 covers 16 residues. This CDR3 is CASSQVTSGFARIQYF. The CDR3 DNA sequence: TGCGCCAGCAGCCAAGTTACTAGTGGATTTGCTCGGATTCAGTACTTC.

V and J are TRBV13 and TRBJ1-1; no firm D call. Per germline, CDR1 PRHDT and CDR2 FYEKMQ (reference sequence). V gave up 5 bases and J gave up 0 bases, with 7 bases separating them. The CDR3 sequence is 13 residues long. CDR3 DNA: TGTGCCAGCAGCCCCCCAATGAACACTGAAGCTTTCTTT. Translating it yields CASSPPMNTEAFF.

The rearrangement uses TRBV5-6 and TRBJ2-1; 8 bases are shared with TRBD1. CDR1 is SGHDT and CDR2 is YYEEEE in the germline V gene. Trimming took 6 bases from V and 10 from J; bases not matched to a gene: 9. The CDR3 spans 13 residues. The CDR3 DNA reads as TGTGCCAGCACCCTCCAGGGGGCAAGGGAGCAGTTCTTC. The encoded protein is CASTLQGAREQFF.

This rearrangement joins TRBV12-5 to TRBJ1-2; no definite D call. Germline CDR1 and CDR2: LGHNT and FRNRAP. The CDR3 extends over 14 amino acids. Deletions cut 3 bases from V and 4 bases from J, with 12 bases between. CDR3 nucleotides: TGTGCTAGTGGTTTCCCTCCCGGGATCTATGGCTACACCTTC. This gives the protein CASGFPPGIYGYTF.

The gene calls are TRBV7-8 and TRBJ2-1; 7 bases match TRBD2. The V and J ends lost 5 bases and 1 base, in that order; junction bases with no gene match: 11. In germline, CDR1 is SGHVS, CDR2 FQNEAQ. CDR3 length: 17 residues. The CDR3 loop reads CASSQAGLSLSYNEQFF. CDR3 DNA sequence: TGTGCCAGCAGCCAAGCGGGACTGTCGTTGTCCTACAATGAGCAGTTCTTC.

The J gene is TRBJ1-5, the V gene TRBV2; no clear D gene. V lost 8 bases, J lost 4 bases, and 12 bases lay in between. The germline V gene has CDR1 SNHLY and CDR2 FYNNEI. The CDR3 covers 13 residues. The chain's CDR3 is CASGLNGNQPQHF. The CDR3 nucleotides are TGTGCCAGCGGACTGAATGGTAATCAGCCCCAGCATTTT.

The rearrangement uses TRBV5-1 and TRBJ1-4; 10 nucleotides align to TRBD1. CDR1 and CDR2 from the germline V gene are SGHRS and YFSETQ. V lost 3 bases and J lost 2; bases outside the gene matches: 7. The CDR3 contains 17 residues. Here the CDR3 reads CASSSVPGQGTNEKLFF. CDR3 DNA sequence: TGCGCCAGCAGCTCCGTCCCGGGACAGGGGACTAATGAAAAACTGTTTTTT.